Sequencing of this T cell receptor (beta chain) was carried out in a study of blood T cell repertoires in COVID-19. Study information: Both acute and convalescent COVID-19 samples were obtained from the United States, Italy and Spain.

Under the authors' procedure: Reference gene primer amplification yielded estimated nucleated cell counts. Here immunoSEQ multiplex PCR was the method, and the copy in TCRdb shows in-frame clones only, minus some. Clonal size and the V and J genes are those of that table, whereas D and trimming came from the DNA. The sample lists roughly 63,000 clones; roughly nine tenths were seen once. The V end lost 7 bases, the J end lost 5 bases, and 11 bases lay between the germline ends. CDR3 size: 13 residues. The source is a man aged 50 to 59 with acute or convalescent COVID-19. Specimen: peripheral blood. The gene calls are TRBV12-3 or TRBV12-4 and TRBJ2-2; possibly TRBD1 for D (6 bases). CDR3 nucleotide sequence: TGTGCCAGCACCACGACAGGTACCGGGGAGCTGTTTTTT. Its protein product is CASTTTGTGELFF.